The rows below give T cell receptor beta chains drawn from one sample of a study of blood T cell repertoires in COVID-19. The method was immunoSEQ multiplex PCR; TCRdb's version includes in-frame clones alone and lacks a portion of them. The sample lists around 380,000 clones, more than 75% occurring once. The specimen was PBMCs or T cells enriched from blood (not recorded which). Receptors originate from a man younger than 45 who had recovered from COVID-19. CDR3s include the opening cysteine and the closing phenylalanine or tryptophan. A D gene is named only where the DNA matches it firmly. Clone size is given for some rows only: seen once, a few or many times, or a class if the clone is expanded.

>TRBV12-3/TRBV12-4|once|TRBJ2-3|TRBD2
TGTGCCAGCAGTCCCTACGGGAGGGCGCAGTATTTT
CASSPYGRAQYF
>TRBV7-2|NA|TRBJ2-7|NA
TGTGCCAGCAGCTTAGGAAACAGAAACTCCTACGAGCAGTACTTC
CASSLGNRNSYEQYF
>TRBV6-4|NA|TRBJ1-2|TRBD1
TGTGCCAGCAGTGACGGCAGGGGGACTCTAGGCTACACCTTC
CASSDGRGTLGYTF
>TRBV11-3|NA|TRBJ2-1|TRBD2
TGTGCCAGCAGCTCTGGCGGGGGGTTACTCAATGAGCAGTTCTTC
CASSSGGGLLNEQFF
>TRBV7-2|NA|TRBJ1-4|TRBD1
TGTGCCAGCAGCTTAATGGGACAGCGGCTGTTTTTT
CASSLMGQRLFF
>TRBV4-1|once|TRBJ1-2|TRBD1
TGCGCCAGCGGCCCAGGGGGTGGGGAAAACTATGGCTACACCTTC
CASGPGGGENYGYTF
>TRBV6-5|NA|TRBJ2-1|TRBD2
TGTGCCAGCAGTTACTCCACTAGCGGGGGGTTCGATGAGCAGTTCTTC
CASSYSTSGGFDEQFF
>TRBV4-2|NA|TRBJ1-6|TRBD1
TGTGCCAGCGGAGCAGGGGGCGACTCACCCCTCCACTTT
CASGAGGDSPLHF
>TRBV11-2|NA|TRBJ2-6|NA
TGTGCCAGCAGCTTAGGAGGGTCCGGGGCCAACGTCCTGACTTTC
CASSLGGSGANVLTF
>TRBV5-1|NA|TRBJ1-1|NA
TGCGCCAGCAGCTTGGGGGACAAGCCTAACACTGAAGCTTTCTTT
CASSLGDKPNTEAFF
>TRBV7-2|NA|TRBJ1-1|NA
TGTGCCAGCAGCTATCACACGAACACTGAAGCTTTCTTT
CASSYHTNTEAFF
>TRBV7-9|few|TRBJ2-2|TRBD1
TGTGCCAGCAGCTTCGCGGGACAGGGCACCGGGGAGCTGTTTTTT
CASSFAGQGTGELFF
>TRBV4-3|NA|TRBJ1-2|TRBD1
TGCGCCAGCAGCCAAGACCCACAGGGGAACTATGGCTACACCTTC
CASSQDPQGNYGYTF
>TRBV5-5|few|TRBJ2-7|NA
TGTGCCAGCAGCTTCGACTGGATAGGCGAGCAGTACTTC
CASSFDWIGEQYF
>TRBV7-8|NA|TRBJ1-5|NA
TGTGCCAGCAGCTCACAGGGTAGGTCGGCTAGTCAGCCCCAGCATTTT
CASSSQGRSASQPQHF
>TRBV7-9|NA|TRBJ1-2|NA
TGTGCCAGCAGGGGGCCGGGGAGGGAAGGCTACACCTTC
CASRGPGREGYTF
>TRBV4-1|NA|TRBJ2-7|NA
TGCGCCAGCAGCCAAGATCGATCAGGGGCCGAGCAGTACTTC
CASSQDRSGAEQYF
>TRBV24-1|few|TRBJ2-7|NA
TGTGCCACCAGTGATCCCCGACAGCCCTACGAGCAGTACTTC
CATSDPRQPYEQYF
>TRBV28|NA|TRBJ1-6|NA
TGTGCCAGCAGTTTTGGGCCAGGATATTCACCCCTCCACTTT
CASSFGPGYSPLHF